This TCR beta chain is from a study of T cell repertoires in cytomegalovirus infection. Study background: Recently identified HLA-C-restricted CMV epitopes and well-studied HLA-B-restricted CMV epitopes were used by the study. Public TCR beta signature analysis indicated the presence of both CMV infection and matching HLA type.

A single record per CDR3 protein comes from TCRdb applying MiXCR to the reads. Seen here are under 300,000 distinct CDR3 sequences, around 20% observed once, and the top ten hold under 25%. V lost 8 bases, J lost 3 bases, and 16 bases lay in between. This CDR3 is 14 amino acids long. Germline V lookup: CDR1 SGHVS, CDR2 FQNEAQ. This clonotype was seen repeatedly, ten times or more. Its antigen remains unknown. The TCR sequence derives from a human donor in good health (CMV status not recorded). Some clones in this sample may be carry-over from other donors' samples. Sample: cultured PBMCs, taken from culture after CMV antigen stimulation. The gene calls are TRBV7-8 and TRBJ2-5; D possibly uses TRBD1 or TRBD2 (5 bases each). The chain's CDR3 is CASSGGGVEETQYF. The CDR3 DNA reads TGTGCCAGCTCAGGTGGGGGAGTAGAAGAGACCCAGTACTTC.